This T cell receptor beta chain stems from a study of blood T cells in healthy people across ages. Study results and limitations: In long-lived donors, naive CD4+ cell counts and diversity exceeded those of aged donors.

The individuals who served as donors were healthy Caucasians living in Russia, aged about 6 to 95. Isolation of PBMCs gave at least 7 million cells per sample. The V end lost 0 bases, the J end lost 1 base, and 10 bases lay between the germline ends. The CDR3 runs 15 residues. CDR1 and CDR2 (germline): LGHNA, YSLEER. The table lists this clonotype with many counts. The antigen remains undetermined. The authors ran a second PCR of about 7 to 12 cycles using a sample-barcoded 5' primer and a J-beta primer mix. Every single cDNA molecule received a tag from a template-switch adaptor with 12 random nucleotides. Each CDR3 protein gets one entry after TCRdb re-called the 5' RACE reads with MiXCR. The table includes a few hundred thousand distinct CDR3 sequences, roughly 29% detected once.

The receptor was isolated from a woman aged 70-85 years in good health. The sequenced sample was blood. The chain couples TRBV4-3 to TRBJ2-7, with D uncertain. The CDR3 here is CASSQEYRESYEQYF. The CDR3 coding sequence is TGCGCCAGCAGCCAAGAATACCGTGAGTCCTACGAGCAGTACTTC.